Following are 27 T cell receptor beta chains from one sample sequenced in a study of glioma-infiltrating T cells after dendritic cell vaccination. Noted time point: after dendritic cell vaccination, including at tumor progression/relapse. Data came from immunoSEQ multiplex PCR; TCRdb stores just in-frame clones and leaves some out. The sample includes roughly 85,000 clones, around 84% of them seen just once. This sample comprised blood, obtained after dendritic cell vaccination. These receptors came from a human donor with glioblastoma.

The gene calls are TRBV28 and TRBJ2-1; maybe TRBD2 (5 bases). Germline CDR1 MDHEN, CDR2 SYDVKM. Deletions cut 5 bases from V and 10 bases from J, with 12 bases between. The CDR3 is made up of 12 amino acids. CDR3 sequence reads: CASSHGSGEQFF. CDR3 nucleotides: TGTGCCAGCAGTCACGGGTCGGGAGAGCAGTTCTTC.

The V gene is TRBV5-4, the J gene TRBJ2-7; D remains unclear. The CDR3 extends over 16 amino acids. Germline values: CDR1 SGHNT, CDR2 YYREEE (reference sequence). The V gene lost 0 bases and the J gene lost 5 bases, with 18 bases spanning the gap. The CDR3 DNA is TGTGCCAGCAGCTTGGTATTAACAAACGTCCGTGACGAGCAGTACTTC. This codes for CASSLVLTNVRDEQYF. The complete variable domain, with remaining parts taken from reference TRBV5-4 and TRBJ2-7, reads ETGVTQSPTHLIKTRGQQVTLRCSSQSGHNTVSWYQQALGQGPQFIFQYYREEENGRGNFPPRFSGLQFPNYSSELNVNALELDDSALYLCASSLVLTNVRDEQYFGPGTRLTVT.

The J gene is TRBJ1-1, the V gene TRBV6-5; TRBD1 agrees at 8 bases. V shed 6 bases and J 11 bases; nucleotides not matched to a gene: 8. This CDR3 has 12 amino acids. Germline V CDR1 and CDR2: MNHEY, SVGAGI. This CDR3 reads CASSLDRVVAFF. The CDR3 DNA reads TGTGCCAGCAGCCTGGACAGGGTAGTTGCTTTCTTT.

The rearrangement uses TRBV27 and TRBJ2-1; 10 bases align to TRBD2. The length of the CDR3 is 15 residues. Germline V CDR1 and CDR2: MNHEY, SMNVEV (reference sequence). Losses at the gene ends were 7 bases for V and 3 bases for J; bases not matched to a gene: 6. CDR3 DNA sequence: TGTGCCAGCACCCAAGCGGGAGGGATCTACAATGAGCAGTTCTTC. Translated: CASTQAGGIYNEQFF.

In its sample, this clone was seen once. The rearrangement links TRBV7-3 to TRBJ2-1, with 7 nucleotides matching TRBD2. Germline V CDR1 and CDR2: SGHTA, FQGTGA. V lost 0 bases, J lost 3 bases, and 8 bases stayed unmatched. CDR3 length: 17 amino acids. In DNA form, the CDR3 reads TGTGCCAGCAGCTTAACGATTTTGGGGGAGGGCTACAATGAGCAGTTCTTC. Amino acids: CASSLTILGEGYNEQFF. The full variable domain, in which reference TRBV7-3 and TRBJ2-1 provide the parts outside the CDR3, is GAGVSQTPSNKVTEKGKYVELRCDPISGHTALYWYRQSLGQGPEFLIYFQGTGAADDSGLPNDRFFAVRPEGSVSTLKIQRTERGDSAVYLCASSLTILGEGYNEQFFGPGTRLTVL.

This chain joins TRBV30 and TRBJ1-4; D is perhaps TRBD1 (5 bases). The CDR3 is 12 amino acids. Germline V CDR1 and CDR2: GTSNPN, SVGIG (reference sequence). V was cut by 7 bases and J by 7 bases, with 13 bases left in between. CDR3 region: CASPGDPEKLFF. The CDR3 region has the DNA TGTGCCTCGCCGGGGGATCCTGAAAAACTGTTTTTT.

The V gene is TRBV7-6, the J gene TRBJ1-1; D is ambiguous. CDR3 length: 13 amino acids. With 1 base removed from V and 7 bases from J, the gap between germline ends came to 10 bases. CDR1 SGHVS and CDR2 FNYEAQ come from the germline V gene. Here the CDR3 DNA reads TGTGCCAGCAGCTTAGGTGGCAGTGTTGAAGCTTTCTTT. Amino acid sequence: CASSLGGSVEAFF.

This chain joins TRBV7-9 and TRBJ1-1; perhaps TRBD1 as D (5 bases). The CDR3 is 15 amino acids. Per the germline V gene, CDR1 is SEHNR and CDR2 is FQNEAQ (reference sequence). Trimming left V 5 bases short and J 5 bases short, with 18 bases between. Here the CDR3 reads CASSPIDSPATEAFF. CDR3 DNA: TGTGCCAGCAGCCCCATCGACAGTCCGGCGACTGAAGCTTTCTTT. Combining the CDR3 with reference TRBV7-9 and TRBJ1-1 gives the whole variable domain DTGVSQNPRHKITKRGQNVTFRCDPISEHNRLYWYRQTLGQGPEFLTYFQNEAQLEKSRLLSDRFSAERPKGSFSTLEIQRTEQGDSAMYLCASSPIDSPATEAFFGQGTRLTVV.

The chain employs TRBV9 and TRBJ1-6; D is possibly TRBD1 (6 bases). This CDR3 has 14 amino acids. Trimming left V 5 bases short and J 8 bases short, with 14 bases between. The V gene's germline CDR1 is SGDLS and CDR2 YYNGEE. The CDR3 DNA follows: TGTGCCAGCAGAGGAACAGGGAAGGATTCACCCCTCCACTTT. Residues: CASRGTGKDSPLHF.

The J gene is TRBJ1-1, the V gene TRBV4-1; D is perhaps TRBD1 (5 bases). The CDR3 covers 16 residues. The V and J ends lost 0 bases and 10 bases respectively, with 21 bases between them. Germline V lookup: CDR1 MGHRA, CDR2 YSYEKL. In DNA form, the CDR3 reads TGCGCCAGCAGCCAAGATCAAAGTAGTTCAGGGAGGGGAGCTTTCTTT. This sequence encodes CASSQDQSSSGRGAFF.

V and J are TRBV7-8 and TRBJ2-7; tentatively, D is TRBD1 (5 bases). Germline lookup yields CDR1 SGHVS and CDR2 FQNEAQ. V dropped 1 base and J dropped 6 bases, with 10 bases sitting between them. The CDR3 totals 13 residues. The CDR3 protein is CASSLEWGAEQYF. CDR3 nucleotide sequence: TGTGCCAGCAGCTTAGAATGGGGCGCCGAGCAGTACTTC.

The rearrangement uses TRBV5-3 and TRBJ2-7; 9 bases agree with TRBD2. TRBV5-3 is an ORF for which the function is uncertain. CDR3 length equals 18 residues. Losses at the gene ends were 0 bases for V and 0 bases for J; bases not matched to a gene: 10. CDR3 DNA sequence: TGTGCCAGAAGCTTGGACAGGTCCGCGACTAGCGGCTCCTACGAGCAGTACTTC. Translation gives CARSLDRSATSGSYEQYF.

V and J are TRBV6-5 and TRBJ2-7, with TRBD2 as a possible D gene (6 bases). The CDR3 has 14 amino acids. Trimming stripped 2 bases from V and 5 bases from J, with 13 bases between. Germline loops: CDR1 MNHEY, CDR2 SVGAGI. CDR3 protein: CASSYVAEGHEQYF. In DNA form, the CDR3 reads TGTGCCAGCAGTTACGTAGCGGAAGGCCACGAGCAGTACTTC.

The chain couples TRBV27 to TRBJ2-1, with 7 bases aligning to TRBD1. CDR1 MNHEY and CDR2 SMNVEV come from the germline V gene (reference sequence). J lost 10 bases, V lost 3 bases, and 24 bases had no gene match. The CDR3 totals 19 residues. CDR3: CASSFRFGEGALNSREQFF. The CDR3 region has the DNA TGTGCCAGCAGTTTCCGGTTCGGAGAGGGGGCATTAAACTCTCGGGAGCAGTTCTTC.

In DNA, the CDR3 is TGTGCCAGCAGTTACTCCCGGTTAACCGGGGAGCTGTTTTTT. Translated: CASSYSRLTGELFF. J is TRBJ2-2 and V is TRBV6-5; D is ambiguous. Germline CDR1 is MNHEY and CDR2 is SVGAGI. V was shortened by 0 bases and J by 5 bases, with 7 bases between the two germline ends. CDR3 length equals 14 residues.

This rearrangement joins TRBV19 to TRBJ1-1; maybe TRBD1 (6 bases). The CDR3 loop spans 15 amino acids. Looked up from germline, CDR1 is LNHDA and CDR2 is SQIVND (reference sequence). V was cut by 6 bases and J by 4 bases, with 18 bases left in between. The DNA of the CDR3 is TGTGCCAGTAGAGGGGCGGGGGGCATTGGCACTGAAGCTTTCTTT. Residues: CASRGAGGIGTEAFF.

V usage is TRBV5-5 and J usage is TRBJ1-6; 8 bases fit TRBD1. This CDR3 spans 15 amino acids. V lost 2 bases, J lost 6 bases, and 4 bases stayed unmatched. Germline V gives CDR1 SGHKS, CDR2 YYEKEE (reference sequence). CDR3 bases: TGTGCCAGCAGCTTCCAGACAGGGGCTAATTCACCCCTCCACTTT. It yields the protein CASSFQTGANSPLHF.

The V gene is TRBV2, the J gene TRBJ1-5, with TRBD1 matching 9 bases. The V and J ends lost 4 bases and 5 bases, in that order; junction bases with no gene match: 9. This CDR3 spans 16 amino acids. Per germline, CDR1 SNHLY and CDR2 FYNNEI. The CDR3 coding sequence is TGTGCCAGCAGTGTATCCTCGACAGGGGGGTATCAGCCCCAGCATTTT. As protein: CASSVSSTGGYQPQHF.

J is TRBJ1-1 and V is TRBV9, with a tentative D call TRBD1 (6 bases). There are 13 residues in the CDR3. Germline V lookup: CDR1 SGDLS, CDR2 YYNGEE. Trimming stripped 5 bases from V and 3 bases from J, with 11 bases between. CDR3 in amino acids: CASRGGRDTEAFF. CDR3 bases: TGTGCCAGCAGGGGGGGGCGGGACACTGAAGCTTTCTTT.

This chain joins TRBV4-1 and TRBJ2-5, with TRBD1 matching over 11 bases. The J call could be wrong; TRBJ2-7 is a better fit for the DNA end. The CDR3 runs 16 residues. Germline CDR1 MGHRA, CDR2 YSYEKL. The DNA for the CDR3 is TGCGCCAGCAGCCTTCCCGGGACAGGGGGTAGCTACGAGCAGTACTTC. This gives the protein CASSLPGTGGSYEQYF.

The chain recombines TRBV28 with TRBJ2-6, with D maybe TRBD1 (6 bases). Trimming shortened V by 6 bases and J by 0 bases, and 12 bases separated the two germline ends. From germline, CDR1 is MDHEN and CDR2 SYDVKM. The CDR3 has 16 amino acids. The DNA for the CDR3 is TGTGCCAGCAGCCAGGGACAATTCTCTGGGGCCAACGTCCTGACTTTC. Its translation is CASSQGQFSGANVLTF.

V usage is TRBV29-1 and J usage is TRBJ1-2, with D perhaps matching TRBD1 (6 bases). CDR1 and CDR2 (germline): SQVTM, ANQGSEA. Between the trimmed V and J ends, which lost 1 base and 5 bases, there was a span of 17 bases. The CDR3 sequence is 15 residues long. CDR3 loop: CSVEGGQFYRYGYTF. The CDR3 nucleotides are TGCAGCGTTGAAGGTGGACAGTTTTATAGATATGGCTACACCTTC.

The CDR3 region has the DNA TGCGCCAGCAGCCAAGGGCCTAGCGGGAGTTATGAGCAGTTCTTC. Amino acids: CASSQGPSGSYEQFF. The V and J genes are TRBV4-1 and TRBJ2-1, with 10 bases fitting TRBD2. The V and J ends lost 1 base and 8 bases, in that order; junction bases with no gene match: 5. Germline loops: CDR1 MGHRA, CDR2 YSYEKL. The CDR3 runs to 15 residues.

This chain connects TRBV28 to TRBJ2-1, with D unclear. From germline, CDR1 is MDHEN and CDR2 SYDVKM. Trimming shortened V by 1 base and J by 3 bases, and 10 bases separated the two germline ends. The CDR3 is 15 residues long. The CDR3 nucleotides are TGTGCCAGCAGTTTATCCGGGTTCGACTACAATGAGCAGTTCTTC. This codes for CASSLSGFDYNEQFF.

J is TRBJ1-1 and V is TRBV7-2; TRBD1 might be the D (6 bases). Trimming cost V 5 bases and J 0 bases, with 7 bases left between them. CDR1 SGHTA and CDR2 FQGNSA come from the germline V gene. The CDR3 length is 13 residues. The CDR3 bases are TGTGCCAGCAGCCGGGACATGAACACTGAAGCTTTCTTT. Protein product: CASSRDMNTEAFF.

This sequence joins TRBV7-9 and TRBJ2-2; 10 nucleotides agree with TRBD2. The CDR3 runs to 16 residues. CDR1 is SEHNR and CDR2 is FQNEAQ in the germline V gene (reference sequence). Trimming removed 5 bases from V and 0 bases from J; junction bases left unmatched: 3. In DNA, the CDR3 is TGTGCCAGCAGCCGCCTAGCGGGGGCGAACACCGGGGAGCTGTTTTTT. Amino acids: CASSRLAGANTGELFF.

The chain combines TRBV4-3 with TRBJ2-7; 7 bases map to TRBD1. The CDR3 has 14 amino acids. Germline V gives CDR1 LGHNA, CDR2 YSLEER. J lost 3 bases, V lost 4 bases, and 6 bases had no gene match. The CDR3 nucleotides are TGCGCCAGCAGCCTACGGACAGGTAGCTACGAGCAGTACTTC. Amino acid sequence: CASSLRTGSYEQYF.